A single T cell receptor beta chain is shown here with its context. Its antigen is not identified. These data are taken from a study of human T cells and chemical hapten exposure. Whole-study context: Sensitization used 2% DPC on around 2 cm by around 2 cm upper inner arm skin.

Time point of the sample: pre-sensitization, week 0. Regarding treatment: therapeutic diphenylcyclopropenone sensitization with weekly scalp DPC. RNA extraction used unfractionated whole blood as the source of total RNA. Broader study findings: Versus controls, significantly more large CDR3 similarity clusters arose from expanded TCRs.

The CDR3 has 16 amino acids. Germline V gene data show CDR1 as MNHEY and CDR2 as SVGAGI. Between the trimmed V and J ends, which lost 6 bases and 4 bases, there was a span of 19 bases. TCRdb redid the calling of the RACE reads with MiXCR, one entry per CDR3 protein. The sample lists roughly 110,000 distinct CDR3 sequences, 12% occurring once. The clonotype originates from a woman aged 45-60 years with alopecia areata. Some clones in this sample may be carry-over from other donors' samples. V and J are TRBV6-5 and TRBJ2-1, with D tentatively TRBD1 (6 bases). The sequenced sample was whole blood, obtained in connection with sensitization to the hapten diphenylcyclopropenone (DPC). CDR3 in amino acids: CASSHEFQGRYNEQFF. The CDR3 nucleotides read TGTGCCAGCAGCCACGAATTTCAGGGGCGTTACAATGAGCAGTTCTTC.